The sequence of this TCR beta chain was determined in a study of control samples from healthy donors and cancer patients (dated by TCRdb to about 2020). The germline V gene (reference sequence) specifies SGHNT as CDR1 and YYREEE as CDR2. V drops 3 bases and J drops 6 bases, leaving 13 bases in between. The CDR3, from cysteine to phenylalanine, totals 13 residues. The retained sequence is limited to the CDR3, 39 bases, with the frame set at the first base. In regard to this clone: What this receptor recognizes is not known. The record has no base qualities; no much larger clone is one base away.

The library was produced with the immunoSEQ multiplex PCR assay. The clones in this table, taken by TCRdb from immuneACCESS, are in-frame only. Not every clone is retained; where verified, under half of the shortfall comes from an unresolved V gene, and the cause of the rest is unknown. This sample lists 130,000 or so clones; just under 95% were detected once. The ten largest clones take up approximately 15% of the sample. The chain is assembled from TRBV5-4 and TRBJ2-7; the D gene is not confidently resolved. The sequencing sample was made of PBMCs. The receptor was derived from a man aged 60 to 75 with colorectal cancer. The nucleotide sequence is given as TGTGCCAGCAGCTCGACACCGGACGCCGAGCAGTACTTC. This encodes CASSSTPDAEQYF. The full variable domain, with segments outside the CDR3 supplied by the reference TRBV5-4 and TRBJ2-7 proteins, appears as ETGVTQSPTHLIKTRGQQVTLRCSSQSGHNTVSWYQQALGQGPQFIFQYYREEENGRGNFPPRFSGLQFPNYSSELNVNALELDDSALYLCASSSTPDAEQYFGPGTRLTVT.